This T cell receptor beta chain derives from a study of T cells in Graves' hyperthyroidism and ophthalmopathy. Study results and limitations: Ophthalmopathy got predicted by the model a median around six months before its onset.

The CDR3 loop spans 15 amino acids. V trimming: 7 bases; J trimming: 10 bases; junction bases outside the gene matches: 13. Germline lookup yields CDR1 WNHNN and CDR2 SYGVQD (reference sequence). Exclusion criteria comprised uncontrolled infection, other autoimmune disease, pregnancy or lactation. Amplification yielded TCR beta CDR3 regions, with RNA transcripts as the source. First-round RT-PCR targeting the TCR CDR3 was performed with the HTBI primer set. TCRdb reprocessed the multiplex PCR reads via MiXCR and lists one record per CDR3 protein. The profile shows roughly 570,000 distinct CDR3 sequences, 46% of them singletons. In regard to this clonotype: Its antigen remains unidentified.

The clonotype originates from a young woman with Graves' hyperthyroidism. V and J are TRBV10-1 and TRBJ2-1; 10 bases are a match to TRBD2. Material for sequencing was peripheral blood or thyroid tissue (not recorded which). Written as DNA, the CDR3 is TGCGCCAGCACATTTTTTCTAGCGGGAGTTCGGGAGCAGTTCTTC. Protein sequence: CASTFFLAGVREQFF.